These 23 T cell receptor beta chains originate from one sample sequenced in a study of human T cells and chemical hapten exposure. The sample's time point: patch test 2, 6 weeks after DPC sensitization. Treatment denoted: therapeutic diphenylcyclopropenone sensitization with weekly scalp DPC. MiXCR, run by TCRdb on the RACE reads, gives a single entry per CDR3 protein. This table has about 69,000 distinct CDR3 sequences, 10% to 13% appearing once. This specimen was whole blood, taken in connection with sensitization to the hapten diphenylcyclopropenone (DPC). Every receptor here comes from a woman between 45 and 65 years old with alopecia areata. Some clones in this sample may be carry-over from other donors' samples.

This clonotype was counted between two and nine times. The chain links TRBV25-1 to TRBJ2-6; no reliable D call. The CDR3 extends over 14 amino acids. Trimming stripped 0 bases from V and 2 bases from J, with 2 bases between. Per the germline V gene, CDR1 is MGHDK and CDR2 is SYGVNS. CDR3 in amino acids: CASSEYTGANVLTF. The DNA of the CDR3 is TGTGCCAGCAGTGAATATACTGGGGCCAACGTCCTGACTTTC.

This clonotype was picked up many times. The chain carries TRBV7-2 and TRBJ2-5, with TRBD2 matching 8 bases. J was trimmed by 2 bases and V by 4 bases; bases with no gene match: 15. CDR3 length: 18 residues. In germline, CDR1 is SGHTA, CDR2 FQGNSA. The CDR3 DNA reads as TGTGCCAGCAGCTCATTAGGGAGACCGAGCGGGGGACAAGAGACCCAGTACTTC. Translating it yields CASSSLGRPSGGQETQYF.

This clonotype was seen ten or more times. The rearrangement joins TRBV6-5 to TRBJ1-4, with D perhaps TRBD1 (6 bases). The V gene lost 5 bases and the J gene lost 4 bases, with 14 bases spanning the gap. Germline lookup yields CDR1 MNHEY and CDR2 SVGAGI. The CDR3 extends over 15 amino acids. The CDR3 DNA reads TGTGCCAGCAGTACATTGGGGGCAGTTAATGAAAAACTGTTTTTT. Amino acids: CASSTLGAVNEKLFF.

The chain uses TRBV7-9 and TRBJ1-6, with D possibly TRBD1 on 6 matching bases. Germline-derived CDR1 and CDR2 are SEHNR and FQNEAQ (reference sequence). This CDR3 is built from 15 residues. V was pared by 1 base and J by 6 bases, with 10 bases between. The chain's CDR3 is CASSLGGGGNSPLHF. CDR3 coding DNA: TGTGCCAGCAGCTTAGGAGGGGGTGGTAATTCACCCCTCCACTTT.

This clonotype occurred a few times. The rearrangement links TRBV4-1 to TRBJ1-3; 9 bases agree with TRBD1. Looked up from germline, CDR1 is MGHRA and CDR2 is YSYEKL. V trimming: 4 bases; J trimming: 3 bases; junction bases outside the gene matches: 7. The CDR3 sequence is 16 residues long. CDR3 nucleotides: TGCGCCAGCAGCCGCAGATGGACAGGGGATGGAAACACCATATATTTT. This sequence encodes CASSRRWTGDGNTIYF.

This clonotype was detected many times. The J gene is TRBJ2-3, the V gene TRBV11-2, with D unclear. V was cut by 2 bases and J by 1 base, with 13 bases left in between. Per germline, CDR1 SGHAT and CDR2 FQNNGV. The CDR3 is 16 amino acids. Here the CDR3 DNA reads TGTGCCAGCAGCTTACCCGGACCTCCTCGCACAGATACGCAGTATTTT. This codes for CASSLPGPPRTDTQYF.

This rearrangement joins TRBV12-3 or TRBV12-4 to TRBJ2-5; D not certain. V gave up 3 bases and J gave up 2 bases, with 7 bases separating them. This CDR3 comprises 13 residues. The CDR3 loop reads CASSLLTQETQYF. DNA for the CDR3: TGTGCCAGCAGTTTGCTGACGCAAGAGACCCAGTACTTC.

This clonotype was counted ten times or more. The rearrangement links TRBV3-1 to TRBJ2-1; 10 bases match TRBD2. Trimming cost V 0 bases and J 8 bases; bases outside gene matches: 4. CDR1 and CDR2 from the germline V gene are LGHDT and YNNKEL (reference sequence). The CDR3 runs 15 residues. CDR3 protein: CASSQDTAGGDEQFF. DNA for the CDR3: TGTGCCAGCAGCCAAGATACAGCGGGAGGGGATGAGCAGTTCTTC.

This clonotype showed up many times. V usage is TRBV20-1 and J usage is TRBJ2-3; no firm D call. Trimming pared 5 bases from V and 1 base from J, leaving 13 bases between. CDR3 size: 14 residues. CDR1 is DFQATT, CDR2 SNEGSKA, per germline (reference sequence). CDR3 coding DNA: TGCAGTGCTCCGGACGCCGGCGGCACAGATACGCAGTATTTT. Protein product: CSAPDAGGTDTQYF.

This clonotype occurred many times. The chain joins TRBV5-6 to TRBJ2-7; weak D call: TRBD2 (6 bases). The V gene lost 4 bases and the J gene lost 3 bases, with 20 bases spanning the gap. This CDR3 has 16 residues. CDR1 and CDR2 from the germline V gene are SGHDT and YYEEEE. The CDR3 nucleotides are TGTGCCAGCAGCCAAGGCCCGGGACTCTCTGTCTACGAGCAGTACTTC. Its protein is CASSQGPGLSVYEQYF.

This clonotype was seen repeatedly, ten times or more. V gene TRBV19 combines with J gene TRBJ2-1, with no clear D. This CDR3 region has 15 residues. The V end was cut by 9 bases, the J end by 1 base, with 16 bases between. Germline V CDR1 and CDR2: LNHDA, SQIVND (reference sequence). The CDR3 sequence is CASLDSYLSYNEQFF. The CDR3 nucleotides read TGTGCCAGCCTCGACTCCTACCTTTCCTACAATGAGCAGTTCTTC.

This clonotype was counted many times. V usage is TRBV5-1 and J usage is TRBJ1-3; D is undetermined. Germline CDR1 is SGHRS and CDR2 is YFSETQ. This CDR3 is 15 amino acids long. V was cut by 1 base and J by 4 bases, with 12 bases left in between. CDR3 amino acids: CASSLRMAGGNTIYF. DNA of the CDR3: TGCGCCAGCAGCTTGAGGATGGCGGGAGGAAACACCATATATTTT.

This clonotype was observed many times. The genes are TRBV20-1 and TRBJ2-3, with unresolved D. This CDR3 has 11 residues. The ends were cut back, 6 bases at V and 5 bases at J, with 9 bases in the middle. Germline CDR1 reads DFQATT; CDR2 reads SNEGSKA (reference sequence). This chain's CDR3 is CSAEDRDTQYF. CDR3 DNA: TGCAGTGCAGAGGACCGAGATACGCAGTATTTT.

This clonotype came up many times. The chain employs TRBV28 and TRBJ2-1; TRBD2 matches 11 bases. V gave up 7 bases and J gave up 8 bases; unmatched junction bases: 10. The CDR3 loop spans 15 amino acids. The germline CDR1 and CDR2 sequences are MDHEN and SYDVKM. The CDR3 nucleotides are TGTGCCAGCACGGGTAGCGGGAGGGCCTTCGATGAGCAGTTCTTC. Amino acid sequence: CASTGSGRAFDEQFF.

This clonotype was detected many times. The chain is built from TRBV20-1 and TRBJ2-2; 11 bases fit TRBD2. The CDR3 is 15 residues long. CDR1 and CDR2 from the germline V gene are DFQATT and SNEGSKA (reference sequence). V lost 1 base and J lost 4; bases outside the gene matches: 2. CDR3 protein: CSARVAGGSTGELFF. The DNA of the CDR3 is TGCAGTGCTAGAGTAGCGGGAGGGTCCACCGGGGAGCTGTTTTTT.

This chain links TRBV11-3 with TRBJ2-1; D is unclear. The CDR3 runs 12 residues. Trimming removed 5 bases at V and 4 bases at J, with 6 bases between. The germline V gene has CDR1 SGHNT and CDR2 YENEEA. The CDR3 region is CASSNPYNEQFF. The DNA for the CDR3 is TGTGCCAGCAGCAACCCTTACAATGAGCAGTTCTTC.

There are a few counts of this clonotype. The J gene is TRBJ2-5, the V gene TRBV2; 8 positions agree with TRBD2. This CDR3 is built from 16 residues. Per germline, CDR1 SNHLY and CDR2 FYNNEI. With V trimmed by 2 bases and J by 4 bases, 9 bases remained unmatched. The DNA for the CDR3 is TGTGCCAGCAGTGAACTTGGTAGCGGGAATTTAGAGACCCAGTACTTC. This sequence encodes CASSELGSGNLETQYF.

This clonotype appeared many times. The gene calls are TRBV25-1 and TRBJ2-1; no definite D call. Per the germline V gene, CDR1 is MGHDK and CDR2 is SYGVNS. The CDR3 is 17 amino acids. With 3 bases removed from V and 0 bases from J, the gap between germline ends came to 15 bases. The CDR3 DNA is TGTGCCAGCAGTGACCCGTACCCAACCAGCTCCTACAATGAGCAGTTCTTC. As protein: CASSDPYPTSSYNEQFF.

This clonotype was picked up many times. The V and J genes are TRBV24-1 and TRBJ2-1; D could derive from TRBD1 or TRBD2 (5 bases each). CDR3 length equals 16 residues. V was pared by 5 bases and J by 1 base, with 14 bases between. Looked up from germline, CDR1 is KGHDR and CDR2 is SFDVKD. CDR3 sequence reads: CATSGPSWGSYNEQFF. The DNA of the CDR3 is TGTGCCACCAGTGGGCCCTCTTGGGGGTCCTACAATGAGCAGTTCTTC.

In its sample, this clonotype was seen many times. The V and J genes are TRBV7-8 and TRBJ2-3; 7 bases are a match to TRBD2. J was trimmed by 4 bases and V by 4 bases; bases with no gene match: 2. CDR3 length: 13 residues. Per the germline V gene, CDR1 is SGHVS and CDR2 is FQNEAQ. CDR3 bases: TGTGCCAGCAGCTGGGGGGGACCAGATACGCAGTATTTT. Translation gives CASSWGGPDTQYF.

In this sample, this clonotype turned up many times. The chain is built from TRBV7-8 and TRBJ1-2; D perhaps matches TRBD1 (6 bases). V lost 5 bases, J lost 4 bases, and 11 bases lay in between. CDR1 is SGHVS and CDR2 is FQNEAQ in the germline V gene. The CDR3 has 13 amino acids. The CDR3 nucleotides are TGTGCCAGCAGCCCGGACAGCACCTATGGCTACACCTTC. Protein: CASSPDSTYGYTF.

This clonotype has more than one count but fewer than ten. This rearrangement joins TRBV6-1 to TRBJ1-2; weak D call: TRBD1 (5 bases). Germline V gives CDR1 MNHNS, CDR2 SASEGT. The CDR3 is made up of 16 amino acids. V was trimmed by 4 bases and J by 0 bases, leaving 15 bases between them. CDR3 in amino acids: CASSVHRDGANYGYTF. The DNA of the CDR3 is TGTGCCAGCAGTGTCCACCGGGACGGAGCTAACTATGGCTACACCTTC.

This clonotype has just a few counts. The chain combines TRBV5-6 with TRBJ1-1; D ambiguous. Germline CDR1 SGHDT, CDR2 YYEEEE. V was pared by 4 bases and J by 4 bases, with 11 bases between. The CDR3 length is 13 residues. Written as DNA, the CDR3 is TGTGCCAGCAGCCTGGTCCCATTCACTGAAGCTTTCTTT. This translates into CASSLVPFTEAFF.